This entry lists 4 T cell receptor beta chains sequenced from one sample in a study of blood T cell repertoires in COVID-19. Generated by immunoSEQ multiplex PCR, the TCRdb table keeps only in-frame clones and is missing some. The sample carries about 300,000 clones, approximately 88% recorded once. Sequenced material: peripheral blood. The receptors originated from a human donor with COVID-19, enrolled during active disease. The donor label of this sample is uncertain.

This rearrangement joins TRBV2 to TRBJ1-2, with 11 bases fitting TRBD1. This CDR3 comprises 13 residues. Germline assignment: CDR1 SNHLY and CDR2 FYNNEI. V dropped 6 bases and J dropped 8; count of bases not matched to a gene: 5. The CDR3 nucleotides are TGTGCCAGCAGGTCCGGGACAGGGGGAGGCTACACCTTC. Amino acids: CASRSGTGGGYTF. Together with reference TRBV2 and TRBJ1-2, the CDR3 gives the full variable domain: EPEVTQTPSHQVTQMGQEVILRCVPISNHLYFYWYRQILGQKVEFLVSFYNNEISEKSEIFDDQFSVERPDGSNFTLKIRSTKLEDSAMYFCASRSGTGGGYTFGSGTRLTVV.

CDR3 DNA sequence: TGTGCCAGCAGTCCCCCTAGGGCGGGGCCCATCAATGAGCAGTTCTTC. It specifies CASSPPRAGPINEQFF. The chain employs TRBV27 and TRBJ2-1, with TRBD2 as a possible D gene (6 bases). Trimming removed 5 bases from V and 6 bases from J, with 20 bases in between. There are 16 residues in the CDR3. Per germline, CDR1 MNHEY and CDR2 SMNVEV (reference sequence).

V is TRBV29-1 and J is TRBJ2-1, with 16 bases fitting TRBD2. With 6 bases clipped from V and 7 bases from J, the junction kept 12 bases outside the gene matches. Germline CDR1 and CDR2: SQVTM and ANQGSEA. The length of the CDR3 is 17 residues. The CDR3 DNA reads as TGCAGCGTCCCGGGGACTAGCGGGAGGGGAGCTAAGAATGAGCAGTTCTTC. It is translated as CSVPGTSGRGAKNEQFF.

The rearrangement uses TRBV18 and TRBJ1-5, with 9 bases aligning to TRBD1. Germline CDR1 KGHSH, CDR2 LQKENI. CDR3 length equals 13 residues. V was pared by 5 bases and J by 6 bases, with 2 bases of the junction left unmatched. CDR3: CASSVQGAQPQHF. CDR3 sequence (DNA): TGTGCCAGCTCAGTACAGGGGGCTCAGCCCCAGCATTTT.